The clone carrying this TCR beta chain was detected a few times. Its antigen is not identified. In the PCR, 60 Vbeta and 13 Jbeta primers were used. Here immunoSEQ multiplex PCR was the method, and the copy in TCRdb shows in-frame clones only, minus some. Seen here are roughly 120,000 clones, less than 65% observed once, and the top ten hold about 9.1%. These data originate in a study of cytomegalovirus exposure and HLA in healthy donors. Overall study findings and caveats: Indistinguishable V segments such as TRBV6-2 and TRBV6-3 were excluded. In all likelihood, a cluster of highly shared sequence variants was a sequencing artifact. In a later analysis, most CMV-associated TCR beta chains appeared HLA-restricted.

CDR1 and CDR2 (germline): MNHNS, SASEGT. This CDR3 is built from 17 residues. Trimming cost V 1 base and J 3 bases; bases outside gene matches: 8. This chain joins TRBV6-1 and TRBJ1-3; TRBD1 matches at 8 bases. The sequence was obtained from a middle-aged man in good health and CMV-seropositive. The sequenced sample consisted of PBMCs. CDR3 amino acids: CASSEGPGGSSGNTIYF. DNA of the CDR3: TGTGCCAGCAGTGAAGGGCCAGGGGGCAGTAGTGGAAACACCATATATTTT.